This T cell receptor beta chain was recovered during a study of T-cell reconstitution after alpha-beta-depleted transplantation in children. This clonotype was picked up many times. During its preparation, the TCRbeta library received unique molecular identifiers. TCRdb ran MiXCR on the PCR reads and lists one entry per CDR3 protein. The table shows almost 500,000 distinct CDR3 sequences, with approximately 13% occurring only once. V was shortened by 4 bases and J by 7 bases, with 11 bases between the two germline ends. Germline V gene data show CDR1 as SQVTM and CDR2 as ANQGSEA. CDR3 length: 13 residues.

The receptor comes from a human donor who donated a stem cell graft to a child with combined immunodeficiency. The chain couples TRBV29-1 to TRBJ1-6; D may be TRBD1 (6 bases). The source was PBMCs from the stem cell graft donor, collected from the stem cell graft. The CDR3 is CSVAQGRNSPLHF. As DNA, the CDR3 is TGCAGCGTTGCCCAGGGGAGGAATTCACCCCTCCACTTT.